Listed below are T cell receptor beta chains from one sample, sequenced in a study of CD8+ T cells in alopecia areata. This table comes from immunoSEQ multiplex PCR, and its TCRdb copy is limited to in-frame clones, with some not included. The sample gives some 150,000 clones, more than 45% of which show up once; 15% to 20% is in the top ten. The starting material was CD8+ T cells sorted from blood, obtained at week 0. These receptors were obtained from a human donor with alopecia areata. CDR3s include the opening cysteine and the closing phenylalanine or tryptophan. The D gene is left open where the match is weak. Size values are once, few and many counts, or a class for expanded clones, and some rows have none.

V	J	D	size	DNA	CDR3
TRBV5-5	TRBJ2-7	NA	few	TGTGCCAGCAGCTGGGACACCGGCTACGAGCAGTACTTC	CASSWDTGYEQYF
TRBV7-3	TRBJ1-1	NA	few	TGTGCCAGCAGCTCGGGACCGAACACTGAAGCTTTCTTT	CASSSGPNTEAFF
TRBV2	TRBJ2-2	NA	many	TGTGCCAGCAGTGTGGAACCCGGGGAGCTGTTTTTT	CASSVEPGELFF
TRBV7-2	TRBJ2-1	NA	NA	TGTGCCAGCAGCCCCAAACCGTTTGATGAGCAGTTCTTC	CASSPKPFDEQFF
TRBV29-1	TRBJ2-5	TRBD2	few	TGCAGCGTTGAAGATTTCGATGGGACTAGCGGATACCAAGAGACCCAGTACTTC	CSVEDFDGTSGYQETQYF
TRBV27	TRBJ2-5	NA	few	TGTGCCAGCAGTTTTGAAGAGACCCAGTACTTC	CASSFEETQYF
TRBV4-3	TRBJ2-1	NA	few	TGCGCCAGCAGCCAAGATAGGCGTGAGGGGAATGAGCAGTTCTTC	CASSQDRREGNEQFF
TRBV29-1	TRBJ2-5	TRBD1	NA	TGCAGCGCTCATACAGGGGGCGCTGAGCAGTACTTC	CSAHTGGAEQYF
TRBV18	TRBJ2-7	TRBD2	NA	TGTGCCAGCTCGTACGGGGGGGACTACGAGCAGTACTTC	CASSYGGDYEQYF
TRBV6-5	TRBJ2-1	NA	NA	TGTGCCAGCAGTTCGGGTGGTCGCGGGGAGCAGTTCTTC	CASSSGGRGEQFF
TRBV6-1	TRBJ1-6	TRBD1	NA	TGTGCCAGCAGTGAAGTAGGACAGGCAAATTCACCCCTCCACTTT	CASSEVGQANSPLHF
TRBV7-9	TRBJ2-2	NA	NA	TGTGCCAGCAGCACAGACAGGTTCTTTGAGGAGCTGTTTTTT	CASSTDRFFEELFF
TRBV6-6	TRBJ1-4	NA	NA	TGTGCCAGCAGTCAAACGACGGTGAATGAAAAACTGTTTTTT	CASSQTTVNEKLFF
TRBV29-1	TRBJ2-3	TRBD1	few	TGCAGCGTCCAAGGACAGGGGAGATCAGATACGCAGTATTTT	CSVQGQGRSDTQYF
TRBV5-6	TRBJ1-2	NA	NA	TGTGCCAGCAGCCCGTCCGGAAACGGCTACACCTTC	CASSPSGNGYTF
TRBV6-5	TRBJ2-1	TRBD2	NA	TGTGCCAGCACCTCGGGAGGTGAGCAGTTCTTC	CASTSGGEQFF
TRBV7-8	TRBJ2-3	TRBD2	few	TGTGCCAGCAGCTCAGGGACTAGCGGTGCCACAGATACGCAGTATTTT	CASSSGTSGATDTQYF
TRBV30	TRBJ2-2	NA	NA	TGTGCCTGGAGGTTAGGAGGGACCGGGGAGCTGTTTTTT	CAWRLGGTGELFF
TRBV2	TRBJ2-7	NA	NA	TGTGCCAGCAGTGAAGCGCTTTTCTACGAGCAGTACTTC	CASSEALFYEQYF
TRBV25-1	TRBJ2-2	NA	once	TGTGCCAGCAGTGTCTCCGGGGAGCTGTTTTTT	CASSVSGELFF
TRBV5-1	TRBJ2-7	NA	once	TGCGCCAGCAGCTTCGGCAGTGGGGTCTACGAGCAGTACTTC	CASSFGSGVYEQYF
TRBV5-6	TRBJ1-1	NA	NA	TGTGCCAGCAGCCTTGGGTCATCTCCGGCTGAAGCTTTCTTT	CASSLGSSPAEAFF
TRBV5-1	TRBJ2-3	NA	once	TGCGCCAGCAGGGCGGACCTCGGAGATACGCAGTATTTT	CASRADLGDTQYF
TRBV27	TRBJ1-3	TRBD1	NA	TGTGCCAGCAGCAGGGGGGTAGGCTCTGGAAACACCATATATTTT	CASSRGVGSGNTIYF
TRBV6-6	TRBJ1-1	NA	few	TGTGCCAGCAGTTACTCGGCAGGGACTGAAGCTTTCTTT	CASSYSAGTEAFF
TRBV29-1	TRBJ2-3	TRBD1	NA	TGCAGCGTGTACGGACAGGGGCACACAGATACGCAGTATTTT	CSVYGQGHTDTQYF
TRBV11-2	TRBJ2-5	NA	NA	TGTGCCAGCAGCTTAGATGGGGGACTCCGGGAGACCCAGTACTTC	CASSLDGGLRETQYF
TRBV25-1	TRBJ2-3	TRBD1	NA	TGTGCCAGCAGTGAATGGGGACAGGGAACAGATACGCAGTATTTT	CASSEWGQGTDTQYF
TRBV5-6	TRBJ1-2	NA	NA	TGTGCCAGCAGCTCTTTCGAGACAGAGAACTATGGCTACACCTTC	CASSSFETENYGYTF
TRBV30	TRBJ1-1	NA	NA	TGTGCCTGGAGTGTACGGTCGGGGAACACTGAAGCTTTCTTT	CAWSVRSGNTEAFF
TRBV7-8	TRBJ1-1	NA	NA	TGTGCCAGCAGCCTTGGGGGTCAGGGCAGAGAAGCTTTCTTT	CASSLGGQGREAFF
TRBV7-7	TRBJ2-3	TRBD2	NA	TGTGCCAGCAGCACACGACTAGCGCATACGCAGTATTTT	CASSTRLAHTQYF
TRBV7-8	TRBJ2-2	NA	NA	TGTGCCAGCCACGTTCGTGTTACCGGGGAGCTGTTTTTT	CASHVRVTGELFF
TRBV10-3	TRBJ1-1	NA	NA	TGTGCCATCAGTGAGTCGCGGGCCCTGAGGGGTGAAGCTTTCTTT	CAISESRALRGEAFF
TRBV2	TRBJ1-1	NA	NA	TGTGCCAGCACGGGACCTAACACTGAAGCTTTCTTT	CASTGPNTEAFF
TRBV2	TRBJ2-2	NA	NA	TGTGCCAGCAGTGATTCCAGCGGGGAGCTGTTTTTT	CASSDSSGELFF
TRBV29-1	TRBJ1-1	NA	few	TGCAGCGTTGTGCAGGGAGAAGCTTTCTTT	CSVVQGEAFF
TRBV2	TRBJ1-4	NA	NA	TGTGCCAGCAGTGACTTTATTCCGACAGGTCAAGAAAAACTGTTTTTT	CASSDFIPTGQEKLFF
TRBV30	TRBJ1-1	NA	NA	TGTGCCTGGAGTGTACAAAGATTGGGGACGGTGAACACTGAAGCTTTCTTT	CAWSVQRLGTVNTEAFF
TRBV30	TRBJ1-3	NA	NA	TGTGCCTGGATGGCCGGGGGATCTGGAAACACCATATATTTT	CAWMAGGSGNTIYF
TRBV19	TRBJ1-5	NA	NA	TGTGCCAGTACAGGAGCCAATCAGCCCCAGCATTTT	CASTGANQPQHF
TRBV27	TRBJ2-7	NA	few	TGTGCCAGCAGTTTAACCCATGCGGGCGAGCAGTACTTC	CASSLTHAGEQYF
TRBV29-1	TRBJ2-1	NA	few	TGCAGCGTTGAATGGGGGGATGAGCAGTTCTTC	CSVEWGDEQFF
TRBV5-3	TRBJ2-1	NA	NA	TGTGCCAGCAGCTCGGAACTCAATGAGCAGTTCTTC	CASSSELNEQFF
TRBV30	TRBJ1-1	NA	NA	TGTGCCTGGAGCGGGGGCATGAACACTGAAGCTTTCTTT	CAWSGGMNTEAFF
TRBV2	TRBJ2-7	NA	few	TGTGCCAGCCGGGACATGATCTACGAGCAGTACTTC	CASRDMIYEQYF
TRBV10-3	TRBJ1-2	NA	NA	TGTGCCATCAGTGGGGGGGAGTCTGGCTACACCTTC	CAISGGESGYTF
TRBV2	TRBJ2-1	TRBD2	NA	TGTGCCAGCAGAGGGACTAGCTACAATGAGCAGTTCTTC	CASRGTSYNEQFF
TRBV9	TRBJ2-7	NA	NA	TGTGCCAGCAGTCCGTCGTTAGGGTACGAGCAGTACTTC	CASSPSLGYEQYF
TRBV30	TRBJ1-1	NA	NA	TGTGCCTGGAGTGTACTCAGTGAAGCTTTCTTT	CAWSVLSEAFF
TRBV6-5	TRBJ1-1	NA	NA	TGTGCCAGCAGTTACTCAGAGGGTACCACTGAAGCTTTCTTT	CASSYSEGTTEAFF
TRBV9	TRBJ1-1	TRBD1	NA	TGTGCCAGCAGCTCCCTGACAGGGCTGAACACTGAAGCTTTCTTT	CASSSLTGLNTEAFF
TRBV30	TRBJ1-4	TRBD1	NA	TGTGCCTGGAGTCGGGACAGGGATGAAAAACTGTTTTTT	CAWSRDRDEKLFF
TRBV4-3	TRBJ2-1	NA	NA	TGCGCCAGCAGCCAAGATGAGAGGGGCTCCTACAATGAGCAGTTCTTC	CASSQDERGSYNEQFF